The next 10 T cell receptor beta chains were all read from a single sample in a study of cytomegalovirus exposure and HLA in healthy donors. Primers: 60 Vbeta forward and 13 Jbeta reverse. Clones were read by immunoSEQ multiplex PCR, and TCRdb kept only the in-frame ones, dropping some. The table lists 210,000 or so clones, roughly 79% of them singletons. Input material: PBMCs. These receptors came from a middle-aged woman in good health and CMV-seronegative.

The chain joins TRBV29-1 to TRBJ2-2, with 11 bases aligning to TRBD2. Germline trimming cut 3 bases from V and 6 bases from J; bases unmatched to any gene: 3. The germline CDR1 and CDR2 sequences are SQVTM and ANQGSEA. The CDR3 runs to 14 residues. CDR3 nucleotides: TGCAGCGTTGAGGGACTAGCGGTGGCCGGGGAGCTGTTTTTT. It is translated as CSVEGLAVAGELFF.

V gene TRBV12-5 combines with J gene TRBJ2-5, with 16 positions matching TRBD2. With V trimmed by 7 bases and J by 5 bases, 4 bases remained unmatched. Germline assignment: CDR1 LGHNT and CDR2 FRNRAP. This CDR3 is built from 15 residues. The CDR3: CASAPGLAGGETQYF. In DNA, the CDR3 is TGTGCTAGTGCTCCGGGACTAGCGGGGGGGGAGACCCAGTACTTC.

The chain is built from TRBV6-1 and TRBJ2-6; tentatively, D is TRBD1 (5 bases). V was cut by 4 bases and J by 3 bases, with 16 bases left in between. Germline V lookup: CDR1 MNHNS, CDR2 SASEGT. The CDR3 length is 17 residues. CDR3 bases: TGTGCCAGCAGTGGGTTCCCCCTTACAGGTGGGGCCAACGTCCTGACTTTC. Encoded protein: CASSGFPLTGGANVLTF.

The chain couples TRBV5-5 to TRBJ1-2, with no clear D. V shed 4 bases and J shed 3 bases, with 13 bases lying between them. The CDR3 sequence is 14 residues long. The germline CDR1 and CDR2 sequences are SGHKS and YYEKEE (reference sequence). For the CDR3, the DNA is TGTGCCAGCAGCGTCTCTGCCGGGGACTATGGCTACACCTTC. Its translation is CASSVSAGDYGYTF.

The count of this clone is one. V usage is TRBV27 and J usage is TRBJ1-2; the D is unclear. From germline, CDR1 is MNHEY and CDR2 SMNVEV (reference sequence). The V end was cut by 8 bases, the J end by 8 bases, with 18 bases between. The CDR3 is 13 residues long. Here the CDR3 reads CASGRVEGFGYTF. The CDR3 DNA follows: TGTGCCAGCGGTAGGGTCGAGGGATTCGGCTACACCTTC.

This clone was observed a handful of times. The rearrangement links TRBV6-5 to TRBJ1-2; D might be TRBD1 (6 bases). Germline CDR1 is MNHEY and CDR2 is SVGAGI. This CDR3 has 15 residues. V was cut by 2 bases and J by 1 base, with 11 bases left in between. The CDR3 DNA reads as TGTGCCAGCAGTTACACGGGCAGGGGTAACTATGGCTACACCTTC. Its protein is CASSYTGRGNYGYTF.

The chain recombines TRBV5-1 with TRBJ2-3; 16 positions agree with TRBD2. Looked up from germline, CDR1 is SGHRS and CDR2 is YFSETQ. CDR3 size: 19 residues. The V gene end was trimmed by 2 bases and the J gene end by 0 bases; junction bases not matched to a gene: 6. The CDR3 here is CASSFKGGLAGGSTDTQYF. Written as DNA, the CDR3 is TGCGCCAGCAGCTTCAAAGGGGGACTAGCGGGGGGGAGCACAGATACGCAGTATTTT.

The rearrangement uses TRBV5-4 and TRBJ2-3; no clear D gene. V shed 1 base and J shed 2 bases, with 5 bases lying between them. This CDR3 comprises 13 residues. Germline lookup yields CDR1 SGHNT and CDR2 YYREEE (reference sequence). The CDR3 bases are TGTGCCAGCAGCTTGCCTCCCACAGATACGCAGTATTTT. It is translated as CASSLPPTDTQYF.

The rearrangement uses TRBV15 and TRBJ2-3, with D maybe TRBD1 (6 bases). This CDR3 spans 11 amino acids. Per the germline V gene, CDR1 is LNHNV and CDR2 is YYDKDF (reference sequence). V was shortened by 11 bases and J by 4 bases, with 10 bases between the two germline ends. The CDR3 DNA sequence: TGTGCCGTCTCAGGGGCAGATACGCAGTATTTT. This translates into CAVSGADTQYF.

This clone has a handful of counts. J is TRBJ1-1 and V is TRBV4-3; 7 bases line up with TRBD1. Germline V gene data show CDR1 as LGHNA and CDR2 as YSLEER. CDR3 size: 15 residues. The V gene end was trimmed by 0 bases and the J gene end by 8 bases; junction bases not matched to a gene: 9. CDR3 nucleotides: TGCGCCAGCAGCCAAGATTTCAGGGCAGGGGGAGAAGCTTTCTTT. Its protein is CASSQDFRAGGEAFF.